One sample yielded the 30 T cell receptor beta chains listed below, sequenced in a study of T cells after yellow fever vaccination. Via MiXCR, TCRdb re-called the 5' RACE reads, giving one row per CDR3 protein. The repertoire has some 320,000 distinct CDR3 sequences, 8.7% of them found once; the top ten carry approximately 18%. The specimen was PBMCs, collected on the day of the first yellow fever vaccination. The source of these receptors is a man aged 18 to 30 who received the YFV17D yellow fever vaccine.

This clonotype showed up just a few times. V and J are TRBV7-9 and TRBJ1-5, with 10 bases fitting TRBD1. This CDR3 spans 13 amino acids. Germline lookup yields CDR1 SEHNR and CDR2 FQNEAQ (reference sequence). With V trimmed by 10 bases and J by 4 bases, 4 bases remained unmatched. CDR3 in DNA: TGTGCCACCCAGGGACAGGGGAATCAGCCCCAGCATTTT. Translating gives CATQGQGNQPQHF.

Only a few counts were recorded for this clonotype. This chain connects TRBV6-2 or TRBV6-3 to TRBJ2-1; TRBD1 matches 8 bases. Per the germline V gene, CDR1 is MNHEY and CDR2 is SVGEGT. The CDR3 loop spans 16 amino acids. J was trimmed by 3 bases and V by 6 bases; bases with no gene match: 10. CDR3: CASRTAPGQDYNEQFF. Here the CDR3 DNA reads TGTGCCAGCAGGACTGCCCCGGGACAGGACTACAATGAGCAGTTCTTC.

This clonotype showed up many times. The chain uses TRBV29-1 and TRBJ2-7, with D possibly matching TRBD1 (5 bases). CDR1 is SQVTM, CDR2 ANQGSEA, per germline. The CDR3 is made up of 13 amino acids. The V gene lost 2 bases and the J gene lost 3 bases, with 11 bases spanning the gap. CDR3 residues: CSVESGRRYEQYF. DNA of the CDR3: TGCAGCGTTGAATCAGGGCGGCGCTACGAGCAGTACTTC.

The sample holds many counts of this clonotype. The genes are TRBV7-9 and TRBJ1-2; maybe TRBD1 (5 bases). The CDR3 contains 15 residues. Germline V lookup: CDR1 SEHNR, CDR2 FQNEAQ (reference sequence). V was trimmed by 1 base and J by 6 bases, leaving 15 bases between them. The CDR3 DNA follows: TGTGCCAGCAGCTTAGGGGGCGGAACAGACAATGGCTACACCTTC. Protein product: CASSLGGGTDNGYTF.

The table lists this clonotype with many counts. This chain uses TRBV20-1 with TRBJ2-7; D is unresolved. Trimming cost V 1 base and J 6 bases, with 10 bases left between them. The V gene's germline CDR1 is DFQATT and CDR2 SNEGSKA (reference sequence). This CDR3 is 12 amino acids long. The CDR3 is CSARGYPSEQYV. CDR3 nucleotide sequence: TGCAGTGCTAGAGGGTATCCGTCCGAGCAGTACGTC.

This clonotype was observed at least ten times. The chain carries TRBV11-2 and TRBJ2-3; D is unresolved. The CDR3 runs to 16 residues. Germline CDR1 SGHAT, CDR2 FQNNGV. Deletions cut 1 base from V and 1 base from J, with 12 bases between. The CDR3 loop reads CASSLVVGWGTDTQYF. Written as DNA, the CDR3 is TGTGCCAGCAGCTTAGTAGTCGGGTGGGGCACAGATACGCAGTATTTT.

The chain carries TRBV4-3 and TRBJ1-5; no clear D. V was shortened by 0 bases and J by 5 bases, with 5 bases between the two germline ends. The CDR3 sequence is 13 residues long. The germline V gene has CDR1 LGHNA and CDR2 YSLEER. CDR3 bases: TGCGCCAGCAGCCAAGAGGAGGATCAGCCCCAGCATTTT. It is translated as CASSQEEDQPQHF.

V and J are TRBV6-2 or TRBV6-3 and TRBJ2-5; no reliable D call. The CDR3 contains 12 residues. The germline V and J ends were trimmed by 8 bases and 2 bases, with 9 bases remaining between them. Germline V lookup: CDR1 MNHEY, CDR2 SVGEGT. The CDR3, as DNA: TGTGCCAGCTGCTGGGATCAAGAGACCCAGTACTTC. It codes for CASCWDQETQYF.

The chain employs TRBV7-9 and TRBJ1-5; D is possibly TRBD1 (5 bases). In germline, CDR1 is SEHNR, CDR2 FQNEAQ (reference sequence). The CDR3 is 12 amino acids. Trimming stripped 2 bases from V and 10 bases from J, with 9 bases between. CDR3 in DNA: TGTGCCAGCAGCTTACCCGGGGGTCCCCAGCATTTT. As protein: CASSLPGGPQHF.

This clonotype occurred a few times. The chain recombines TRBV2 with TRBJ1-2; D uncertain. The V gene's germline CDR1 is SNHLY and CDR2 FYNNEI. This CDR3 region has 14 residues. Trimming stripped 8 bases from V and 8 bases from J, with 21 bases between. CDR3 region: CASRLVRAEGGYTF. CDR3 DNA sequence: TGTGCCAGCCGGCTGGTCCGGGCCGAAGGGGGCTACACCTTC.

This clonotype occurred a few times. The CDR3 region has the DNA TGTGCCAGCAGCCTAAGGGGGCCAGGACAATTCTATGGCTACACCTTC. Translation: CASSLRGPGQFYGYTF. The chain joins TRBV7-8 to TRBJ1-2; 7 bases are a match to TRBD1. V dropped 5 bases and J dropped 4; count of bases not matched to a gene: 13. CDR3 length: 16 residues. The V gene's germline CDR1 is SGHVS and CDR2 FQNEAQ.

This clonotype was counted between two and nine times. The rearrangement links TRBV20-1 to TRBJ2-1; D may correspond to TRBD1 or TRBD2 (6 bases each). The CDR3 is 14 residues long. V was cut by 5 bases and J by 8 bases, with 19 bases left in between. Germline loops: CDR1 DFQATT, CDR2 SNEGSKA (reference sequence). CDR3 region: CSAPIPGGLDEQFF. CDR3 DNA: TGCAGTGCTCCTATCCCTGGGGGGCTGGATGAGCAGTTCTTC.

The chain couples TRBV7-9 to TRBJ1-1, with D tentatively TRBD1 (5 bases). The length of the CDR3 is 15 residues. V was trimmed by 5 bases and J by 0 bases, leaving 13 bases between them. Germline V gene lookup returns CDR1 SEHNR and CDR2 FQNEAQ (reference sequence). The CDR3 coding sequence is TGTGCCAGCAGCGGCGGGCCGGGGGTGAACACTGAAGCTTTCTTT. This encodes CASSGGPGVNTEAFF. Based on the CDR3 plus reference TRBV7-9 and TRBJ1-1, the full variable domain is DTGVSQNPRHKITKRGQNVTFRCDPISEHNRLYWYRQTLGQGPEFLTYFQNEAQLEKSRLLSDRFSAERPKGSFSTLEIQRTEQGDSAMYLCASSGGPGVNTEAFFGQGTRLTVV.

This clonotype has at least ten counts. V gene TRBV10-3 combines with J gene TRBJ1-1, with D perhaps TRBD1 (5 bases). V was shortened by 0 bases and J by 6 bases, with 14 bases between the two germline ends. The CDR3 spans 15 residues. Per the germline V gene, CDR1 is ENHRY and CDR2 is SYGVKD. The CDR3 nucleotides read TGTGCCATCAGTGAGTCGATTCGGGAGGGGCCTGAAGCTTTCTTT. This codes for CAISESIREGPEAFF.

This clonotype showed up many times. The chain has TRBV12-3 or TRBV12-4 and TRBJ2-2; D is undetermined. The CDR3 is 12 residues long. Trimming pared 2 bases from V and 8 bases from J, leaving 6 bases between. The CDR3 region is CASSLTVGELFF. The CDR3 nucleotides are TGTGCCAGCAGTTTAACTGTAGGGGAGCTGTTTTTT.

This clonotype has more than one count but fewer than ten. J is TRBJ1-1 and V is TRBV5-1; D might be TRBD1 (5 bases). Germline CDR1 reads SGHRS; CDR2 reads YFSETQ. This CDR3 has 14 residues. Trimming pared 0 bases from V and 9 bases from J, leaving 15 bases between. As DNA, the CDR3 is TGCGCCAGCAGCTTGGCCCGGCAGGGCTCCAAAGCTTTCTTT. This codes for CASSLARQGSKAFF.

This sequence joins TRBV10-3 and TRBJ1-1; D ambiguous. Germline CDR1 and CDR2: ENHRY and SYGVKD. This CDR3 region has 13 residues. The V and J ends lost 3 bases and 1 base respectively, with 6 bases between them. The CDR3: CAISERGNTEAFF. Written as DNA, the CDR3 is TGTGCCATCAGTGAACGGGGGAACACTGAAGCTTTCTTT.

This clonotype was detected a few times. The chain uses TRBV20-1 and TRBJ1-6; the match to TRBD1 covers 7 bases. Looked up from germline, CDR1 is DFQATT and CDR2 is SNEGSKA (reference sequence). The CDR3 sequence is 15 residues long. V was clipped by 6 bases and J by 0 bases; unmatched bases: 5. The CDR3 region is CSARDSHSYNSPLHF. For the CDR3, the DNA is TGCAGTGCACGGGACAGCCACTCCTATAATTCACCCCTCCACTTT.

This clonotype has ten or more counts. V gene TRBV5-4 combines with J gene TRBJ1-3; D remains unclear. Trimming took 0 bases from V and 4 from J, leaving 8 bases between them. The CDR3 has 14 residues. Germline-derived CDR1 and CDR2 are SGHNT and YYREEE (reference sequence). The CDR3, as DNA: TGTGCCAGCAGCTTGGCCAGCGCAGGAAACACCATATATTTT. Translation: CASSLASAGNTIYF.

There are many counts of this clonotype. This rearrangement joins TRBV7-8 to TRBJ2-2; D perhaps matches TRBD2 (6 bases). The germline V and J ends were trimmed by 1 base and 2 bases, with 11 bases remaining between them. The CDR3 is made up of 16 amino acids. Germline loops: CDR1 SGHVS, CDR2 FQNEAQ. CDR3 sequence: CASSLGSGVNTGELFF. Here the CDR3 DNA reads TGTGCCAGCAGCTTAGGCTCGGGGGTCAACACCGGGGAGCTGTTTTTT. Variable domain in full (rest from reference TRBV7-8 and TRBJ2-2): GAGVSQSPRYKVAKRGQDVALRCDPISGHVSLFWYQQALGQGPEFLTYFQNEAQLDKSGLPSDRFFAERPEGSVSTLKIQRTQQEDSAVYLCASSLGSGVNTGELFFGEGSRLTVL.

The chain has TRBV10-2 and TRBJ1-5; tentatively, D is TRBD1 (5 bases). The CDR3 contains 11 residues. Germline V gene sequence: CDR1 WSHSY, CDR2 SAAADI. Deletions cut 9 bases from V and 3 bases from J, with 6 bases between. The CDR3 DNA sequence: TGCGCCAGAGGGGTCAATCAGCCCCAGCATTTT. As protein: CARGVNQPQHF.

The V gene is TRBV7-3, the J gene TRBJ2-7; 9 bases are a match to TRBD1. This CDR3 has 16 amino acids. Germline values: CDR1 SGHTA, CDR2 FQGTGA. With V trimmed by 7 bases and J by 3 bases, 13 bases remained unmatched. The CDR3 reads CASNDDRGDIVYEQYV. The CDR3 DNA sequence: TGTGCCAGCAACGATGACAGGGGGGACATAGTCTACGAGCAGTACGTC.

This clonotype was detected a few times. The chain joins TRBV20-1 to TRBJ1-3; D is uncertain. CDR3 length: 13 amino acids. Trimming took 5 bases from V and 0 from J, leaving 8 bases between them. The germline gives CDR1 DFQATT, CDR2 SNEGSKA (reference sequence). This chain's CDR3 is CSAPGVSGNTIYF. In DNA, the CDR3 is TGCAGTGCTCCTGGGGTCTCTGGAAACACCATATATTTT.

At least ten counts were recorded for this clonotype. This chain uses TRBV29-1 with TRBJ1-4, with no clear D. V shed 7 bases and J shed 7 bases, with 19 bases lying between them. The germline V gene encodes CDR1 SQVTM and CDR2 ANQGSEA. This CDR3 has 14 residues. CDR3: CSASFRALAEKLFF. DNA of the CDR3: TGCAGCGCTTCCTTTCGGGCCTTGGCTGAAAAACTGTTTTTT.

The chain employs TRBV7-2 and TRBJ1-1; the D gene is possibly TRBD1 (5 bases). The V end was cut by 3 bases, the J end by 3 bases, with 11 bases between. The CDR3 runs to 14 residues. Germline assignment: CDR1 SGHTA and CDR2 FQGNSA. CDR3 DNA sequence: TGTGCCAGCAGCTTGTGGGGGGGTTACACTGAAGCTTTCTTT. It specifies CASSLWGGYTEAFF.

V usage is TRBV20-1 and J usage is TRBJ2-5; the match to TRBD2 covers 7 bases. Germline CDR1 reads DFQATT; CDR2 reads SNEGSKA (reference sequence). The CDR3 loop spans 15 amino acids. The ends lost 6 bases at V and 5 bases at J; junction bases unmatched: 15. The CDR3 DNA reads as TGCAGTGCCCCCTCCCCAAGCGGGGCTTGGGAGACCCAGTACTTC. It translates to CSAPSPSGAWETQYF.

The chain couples TRBV11-2 to TRBJ1-5; D gene ambiguous. The CDR3 contains 15 residues. The V end was cut by 4 bases, the J end by 1 base, with 11 bases between. The V gene's germline CDR1 is SGHAT and CDR2 FQNNGV. The CDR3 here is CASSSPLPSNQPQHF. The CDR3 DNA reads as TGTGCCAGCAGCTCCCCTCTTCCGAGCAATCAGCCCCAGCATTTT.

This clonotype was seen more than once but under ten times. The chain joins TRBV7-2 to TRBJ2-7, with TRBD1 as a possible D gene (6 bases). The CDR3 contains 13 residues. Trimming left V 3 bases short and J 6 bases short, with 12 bases between. The V gene's germline CDR1 is SGHTA and CDR2 FQGNSA. The DNA of the CDR3 is TGTGCCAGCAGCTTTGCAGGGGAAGGCGAGCAGTACTTC. Protein: CASSFAGEGEQYF.

This clonotype turned up a few times. J is TRBJ1-1 and V is TRBV20-1; D is unresolved. CDR3 length: 11 residues. Trimming left V 1 base short and J 1 base short, with 1 base between. Germline lookup yields CDR1 DFQATT and CDR2 SNEGSKA (reference sequence). This CDR3 reads CSARANTEAFF. Written as DNA, the CDR3 is TGCAGTGCTAGAGCGAACACTGAAGCTTTCTTT.

The chain employs TRBV7-2 and TRBJ1-2, with D possibly matching TRBD1 (5 bases). The CDR3 length is 13 residues. Germline CDR1 and CDR2: SGHTA and FQGNSA. Trimming took 3 bases from V and 8 from J, leaving 13 bases between them. CDR3 coding DNA: TGTGCCAGCAGCTTTGGGGGTCGGGGAGGCTACACCTTC. Amino acids: CASSFGGRGGYTF.